The 17 T cell receptor beta chains in this list originate from one sample, sequenced in a study of spatial heterogeneity in lung cancer. TCRdb re-analysed the 5' RACE reads in MiXCR, keeping a single row per CDR3 protein. In the table there are some 15,000 distinct CDR3 sequences, about 9.4% of which are singletons. This sample's time point: sample taken at primary tumor resection. The authors sequenced whole RNA from tumor, nontumor lung or frozen PBMC without sorting. This specimen consisted of PBMCs, obtained at surgery. The origin of the receptors is a male donor with early-stage non-small cell lung cancer.

This clonotype was observed many times. The rearrangement links TRBV7-2 to TRBJ2-1; 10 positions match TRBD1. The germline CDR1 and CDR2 sequences are SGHTA and FQGNSA. V dropped 3 bases and J dropped 7; count of bases not matched to a gene: 3. The CDR3 has 14 amino acids. CDR3 nucleotides: TGTGCCAGCAGCTTCAGACAGGGGGCGAATGAGCAGTTCTTC. It is translated as CASSFRQGANEQFF.

This clonotype occurred many times. This chain links TRBV6-2 or TRBV6-3 with TRBJ2-2; 12 bases match TRBD1. With 6 bases clipped from V and 5 bases from J, the junction kept 13 bases outside the gene matches. CDR3 size: 18 residues. Germline CDR1 and CDR2: MNHEY and SVGEGT. Here the CDR3 DNA reads TGTGCCAGCAGAAACCCGGGACAGGGGGCCCGGGGAACCGGGGAGCTGTTTTTT. Its translation is CASRNPGQGARGTGELFF.

This clonotype was seen many times. Written as DNA, the CDR3 is TGTGCCAGCAGCTTAAATCGCAATTCACCCCTCCACTTT. Amino acids: CASSLNRNSPLHF. The rearrangement links TRBV7-3 to TRBJ1-6; no clear D. Trimming took off 1 base at V and 7 bases at J, with 5 bases between the two ends. The CDR3 sequence is 13 residues long. Germline assignment: CDR1 SGHTA and CDR2 FQGTGA. The whole variable domain, remainder taken from reference TRBV7-3 and TRBJ1-6, is GAGVSQTPSNKVTEKGKYVELRCDPISGHTALYWYRQSLGQGPEFLIYFQGTGAADDSGLPNDRFFAVRPEGSVSTLKIQRTERGDSAVYLCASSLNRNSPLHFGNGTRLTVT.

This clonotype was counted many times. The chain couples TRBV5-1 to TRBJ2-7, with 13 positions matching TRBD2. This CDR3 region has 15 residues. The trim removed 4 bases at V and 5 bases at J, leaving 6 bases unmatched. The V gene's germline CDR1 is SGHRS and CDR2 YFSETQ. CDR3 sequence reads: CASSKLAGGPDEQYF. For the CDR3, the DNA is TGCGCCAGCAGCAAACTAGCGGGAGGGCCAGACGAGCAGTACTTC.

This clonotype is labeled medium-sized. This chain uses TRBV5-1 with TRBJ2-7, with unresolved D. Germline assignment: CDR1 SGHRS and CDR2 YFSETQ. Trimming removed 0 bases from V and 3 bases from J, with 13 bases in between. CDR3 length: 15 amino acids. CDR3 nucleotides: TGCGCCAGCAGCTTGGCTCCACGGGTTGGCTACGAGCAGTACTTC. Protein product: CASSLAPRVGYEQYF.

This clonotype was seen repeatedly, ten times or more. The chain couples TRBV6-2 or TRBV6-3 to TRBJ2-1, with D perhaps matching TRBD1 or TRBD2 (5 bases each). The CDR3 loop spans 14 amino acids. Germline loops: CDR1 MNHEY, CDR2 SVGEGT. Trimming shortened V by 0 bases and J by 13 bases, and 16 bases separated the two germline ends. CDR3: CASSYSGLAFRQFF. CDR3 DNA: TGTGCCAGCAGTTACTCGGGGCTAGCTTTTCGTCAGTTCTTC.

The J gene is TRBJ2-1, the V gene TRBV29-1; 9 positions agree with TRBD1. CDR1 and CDR2 (germline): SQVTM, ANQGSEA. The ends lost 7 bases at V and 7 bases at J; junction bases unmatched: 8. The CDR3 runs 13 residues. DNA for the CDR3: TGCAGCGCAAAGGGACAGGGAGGGAATGAGCAGTTCTTC. This codes for CSAKGQGGNEQFF.

This clonotype is medium-sized in the sample. This chain connects TRBV20-1 to TRBJ1-1; the D gene is possibly TRBD1 (6 bases). Looked up from germline, CDR1 is DFQATT and CDR2 is SNEGSKA (reference sequence). The CDR3 is made up of 14 amino acids. V was trimmed by 5 bases and J by 6 bases, leaving 19 bases between them. In DNA, the CDR3 is TGCAGTGCTGCCATGGGGGGGCTCGGGGCTGAAGCTTTCTTT. Encoded protein: CSAAMGGLGAEAFF.

This clonotype has a count of ten or more. The V and J genes are TRBV7-7 and TRBJ2-1; 12 nucleotides align to TRBD2. Unmatched junction bases numbered 5, after V lost 5 bases and J lost 6 bases. Germline CDR1 SSHAT, CDR2 FNYEAQ (reference sequence). This CDR3 has 15 residues. The CDR3 sequence is CASSPGLAGPNEQFF. Here the CDR3 DNA reads TGTGCCAGCAGCCCAGGACTAGCGGGACCCAATGAGCAGTTCTTC. The full variable domain, completed using reference TRBV7-7 and TRBJ2-1, is GAGVSQSPRYKVTKRGQDVTLRCDPISSHATLYWYQQALGQGPEFLTYFNYEAQPDKSGLPSDRFSAERPEGSISTLTIQRTEQRDSAMYRCASSPGLAGPNEQFFGPGTRLTVL.

In its sample, this clonotype ranks as medium-sized (0.01 to 0.1%). The chain is built from TRBV7-9 and TRBJ1-4; TRBD1 matches at 8 bases. Unmatched junction bases numbered 6, after V lost 4 bases and J lost 5 bases. The germline V gene has CDR1 SEHNR and CDR2 FQNEAQ (reference sequence). This CDR3 has 15 residues. CDR3 bases: TGTGCCAGCAGCTCTTGGGACAGGCAGAATGAAAAACTGTTTTTT. Amino acid sequence: CASSSWDRQNEKLFF.

This clonotype was seen a handful of times. This chain joins TRBV28 and TRBJ1-4; 8 bases align to TRBD1. Trimming at V came to 8 bases and at J to 5 bases, leaving 7 bases not matched to a gene. Germline assignment: CDR1 MDHEN and CDR2 SYDVKM. The CDR3 loop spans 14 amino acids. The CDR3 DNA reads TGTGCCAGCTTGGGTGGGGACAGGAATGAAAAACTGTTTTTT. Translation gives CASLGGDRNEKLFF.

The chain has TRBV10-2 and TRBJ2-7; no firm D call. V gave up 5 bases and J gave up 3 bases, with 8 bases separating them. Germline lookup yields CDR1 WSHSY and CDR2 SAAADI. The CDR3 has 12 amino acids. CDR3 protein: CASSKQNYEQYF. The DNA of the CDR3 is TGCGCCAGCAGTAAGCAAAACTACGAGCAGTACTTC.

This clonotype was seen many times. The V and J genes are TRBV7-9 and TRBJ2-7; D remains ambiguous. V dropped 4 bases and J dropped 2 bases, with 3 bases sitting between them. Germline V gene lookup returns CDR1 SEHNR and CDR2 FQNEAQ (reference sequence). This CDR3 comprises 11 residues. CDR3: CASSSTYEQYF. The CDR3 region has the DNA TGTGCCAGCAGCTCTACCTACGAGCAGTACTTC.

This clonotype was seen many times. The rearrangement uses TRBV27 and TRBJ2-1; tentatively, D is TRBD2 (5 bases). Germline V gives CDR1 MNHEY, CDR2 SMNVEV (reference sequence). The CDR3 is 17 amino acids. Trimming removed 2 bases from V and 5 bases from J, with 19 bases in between. The CDR3 here is CASSLNGVRPFDNEQFF. The CDR3 DNA follows: TGTGCCAGCAGTTTAAACGGGGTACGTCCCTTTGACAATGAGCAGTTCTTC.

At least ten counts were recorded for this clonotype. V is TRBV3-1 and J is TRBJ2-7; 7 nucleotides match TRBD2. Germline values: CDR1 LGHDT, CDR2 YNNKEL (reference sequence). This CDR3 is built from 14 residues. With V trimmed by 3 bases and J by 2 bases, 4 bases remained unmatched. The CDR3 sequence: CASSQKGGTYEQYF. The CDR3 coding sequence is TGTGCCAGCAGCCAGAAGGGAGGGACCTACGAGCAGTACTTC.

The V call is TRBV7-9, the J call TRBJ2-5; D remains unclear. The germline V gene has CDR1 SEHNR and CDR2 FQNEAQ (reference sequence). Trimming stripped 1 base from V and 5 bases from J, with 11 bases between. The CDR3 is 14 amino acids. The CDR3 protein is CASSLDWGQETQYF. The CDR3 DNA sequence: TGTGCCAGCAGCTTAGATTGGGGTCAGGAGACCCAGTACTTC.

Many counts were recorded for this clonotype. The CDR3 DNA reads TGTGCCAGCAGTGGTGACCTAGCGGTCTACAATGAGCAGTTCTTC. It yields the protein CASSGDLAVYNEQFF. The genes are TRBV2 and TRBJ2-1, with 7 bases fitting TRBD2. Germline CDR1 reads SNHLY; CDR2 reads FYNNEI. With V trimmed by 4 bases and J by 3 bases, 6 bases remained unmatched. The CDR3 length is 15 residues.